The rows below give T cell receptor beta chains drawn from one sample of a study of memory B cells and T cells in multiple sclerosis. These receptors are not linked to any known antigen. Method: immunoSEQ multiplex PCR; TCRdb's copy keeps in-frame clones and lacks some. The data show about 32,000 clones, with about 84% seen just once and less than 3.5% held by the top ten. Sequenced material: PBMCs from blood kept in culture. These receptors all stem from a human donor with multiple sclerosis. CDR3s include the opening cysteine and the closing phenylalanine or tryptophan. A D gene is named only where the DNA matches it firmly. Size is omitted from some rows. Given values are once, few, many or a class for expanded clones.

V: TRBV6-1
J: TRBJ1-1
D: .
size: .
CDR3: CASSEYGGQMNTEAFF
DNA: TGTGCCAGCAGTGAATACGGGGGCCAGATGAACACTGAAGCTTTCTTT

V: TRBV10-1
J: TRBJ2-7
D: .
size: .
CDR3: CASPEGGGYEQYF
DNA: TGCGCCAGCCCCGAGGGGGGTGGCTACGAGCAGTACTTC

V: TRBV27
J: TRBJ2-4
D: .
size: .
CDR3: CASSFFRPGAILAKNIQYF
DNA: TGTGCCAGCAGTTTTTTTCGGCCCGGAGCTATTCTAGCCAAAAACATTCAGTACTTC

V: TRBV7-6
J: TRBJ2-2
D: .
size: .
CDR3: CASSLVRGTGELFF
DNA: TGTGCCAGCAGCTTAGTACGGGGCACCGGGGAGCTGTTTTTT

V: TRBV7-2
J: TRBJ2-3
D: TRBD2
size: .
CDR3: CASSYLAGGADTQYF
DNA: TGTGCCAGCAGTTACCTAGCGGGGGGCGCAGATACGCAGTATTTT

V: TRBV19
J: TRBJ2-6
D: .
size: few
CDR3: CASSKWVGANVLTF
DNA: TGTGCCAGTAGTAAATGGGTTGGGGCCAACGTCCTGACTTTC

V: TRBV30
J: TRBJ1-2
D: .
size: .
CDR3: CAWTPANYGYTF
DNA: TGTGCCTGGACCCCAGCCAACTATGGCTACACCTTC

V: TRBV16
J: TRBJ1-3
D: .
size: .
CDR3: CASSQSTSLDTIYF
DNA: TGTGCCAGCAGCCAATCGACGTCTTTGGACACCATATATTTT

V: TRBV5-5
J: TRBJ1-5
D: TRBD1
size: .
CDR3: CASSLTGGNNQPQHF
DNA: TGTGCCAGCAGCCTCACAGGGGGCAACAATCAGCCCCAGCATTTT

V: TRBV28
J: TRBJ1-6
D: TRBD1
size: .
CDR3: CASRETGSYNSPLHF
DNA: TGTGCCAGCAGGGAGACAGGGTCCTATAATTCACCCCTCCACTTT

V: TRBV19
J: TRBJ1-5
D: TRBD1
size: .
CDR3: CASARSPPGQGLVGPQHF
DNA: TGTGCCAGTGCACGCTCACCTCCGGGACAGGGGCTCGTAGGGCCCCAGCATTTT

V: TRBV7-9
J: TRBJ1-2
D: .
size: .
CDR3: CASAQAGKYGYTF
DNA: TGTGCCAGCGCTCAGGCCGGTAAATATGGCTACACCTTC

V: TRBV6-5
J: TRBJ2-1
D: TRBD2
size: once
CDR3: CASSGTGLASEQFF
DNA: TGTGCCAGCAGTGGCACGGGACTAGCGAGTGAGCAGTTCTTC

V: TRBV29-1
J: TRBJ1-1
D: .
size: .
CDR3: CSVKTANTEAFF
DNA: TGCAGCGTGAAGACAGCGAACACTGAAGCTTTCTTT

V: TRBV7-9
J: TRBJ2-2
D: TRBD2
size: .
CDR3: CASRKTSGLTGELFF
DNA: TGTGCCAGCCGCAAAACTAGCGGATTGACCGGGGAGCTGTTTTTT

V: TRBV6-6
J: TRBJ1-2
D: .
size: .
CDR3: CASSYGGWSGYGYTF
DNA: TGTGCCAGCAGTTACGGGGGGTGGTCGGGCTATGGCTACACCTTC

V: TRBV6-1
J: TRBJ2-5
D: TRBD2
size: .
CDR3: CASSDELLAGGLRETQYF
DNA: TGTGCCAGCAGTGACGAGCTACTAGCGGGGGGGCTTCGGGAGACCCAGTACTTC

V: TRBV5-1
J: TRBJ2-7
D: TRBD1
size: .
CDR3: CASSFTGQVYEQYF
DNA: TGCGCCAGCAGCTTTACGGGACAGGTCTACGAGCAGTACTTC

V: TRBV14
J: TRBJ1-1
D: .
size: .
CDR3: CASSPQVWNTEAFF
DNA: TGTGCCAGCAGCCCCCAGGTGTGGAACACTGAAGCTTTCTTT